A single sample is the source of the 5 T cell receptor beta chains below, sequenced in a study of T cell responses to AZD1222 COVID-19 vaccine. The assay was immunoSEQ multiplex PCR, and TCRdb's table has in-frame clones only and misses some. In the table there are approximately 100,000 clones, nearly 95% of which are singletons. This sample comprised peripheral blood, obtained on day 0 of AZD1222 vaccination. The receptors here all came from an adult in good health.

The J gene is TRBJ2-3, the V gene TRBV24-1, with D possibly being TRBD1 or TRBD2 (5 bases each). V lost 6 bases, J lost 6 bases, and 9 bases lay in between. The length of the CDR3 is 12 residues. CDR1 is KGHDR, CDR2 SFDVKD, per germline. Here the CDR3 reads CATSFEGDTQYF. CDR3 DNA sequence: TGTGCCACCAGTTTTGAGGGGGATACGCAGTATTTT.

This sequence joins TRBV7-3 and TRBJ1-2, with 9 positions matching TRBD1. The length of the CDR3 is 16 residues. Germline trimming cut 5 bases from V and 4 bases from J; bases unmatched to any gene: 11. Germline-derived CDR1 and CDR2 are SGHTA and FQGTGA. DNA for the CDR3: TGTGCCAGCAGCCCAGGCCCCGGGACAGGGTTCTATGGCTACACCTTC. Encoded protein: CASSPGPGTGFYGYTF.

CDR3 amino acids: CASSVGGTSSYEQYF. As DNA, the CDR3 is TGTGCCAGCAGCGTAGGGGGGACTAGCAGCTACGAGCAGTACTTC. The chain employs TRBV9 and TRBJ2-7; 9 bases are a match to TRBD2. There are 15 residues in the CDR3. Germline values: CDR1 SGDLS, CDR2 YYNGEE. The junction had 4 bases not matched to a gene; V was cut back by 0 bases and J by 3 bases.

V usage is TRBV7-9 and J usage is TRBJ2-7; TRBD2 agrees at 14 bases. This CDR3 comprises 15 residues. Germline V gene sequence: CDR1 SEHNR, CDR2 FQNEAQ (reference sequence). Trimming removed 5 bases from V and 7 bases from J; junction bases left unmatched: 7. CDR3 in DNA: TGTGCCAGCAGCGGGACTAGCGGGAGAATGGGGGAGCAGTACTTC. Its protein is CASSGTSGRMGEQYF.

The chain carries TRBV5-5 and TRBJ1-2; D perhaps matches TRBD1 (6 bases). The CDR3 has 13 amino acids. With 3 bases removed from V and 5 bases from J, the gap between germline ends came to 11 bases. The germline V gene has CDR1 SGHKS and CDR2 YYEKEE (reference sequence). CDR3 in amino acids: CASSYREGYGYTF. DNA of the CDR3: TGTGCCAGCAGCTACAGGGAGGGGTATGGCTACACCTTC. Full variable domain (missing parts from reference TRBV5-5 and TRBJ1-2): DAGVTQSPTHLIKTRGQQVTLRCSPISGHKSVSWYQQVLGQGPQFIFQYYEKEERGRGNFPDRFSARQFPNYSSELNVNALLLGDSALYLCASSYREGYGYTFGSGTRLTVV.